This passage covers 8 T cell receptor beta chains from one sample sequenced in a study of vaccination and CD4 T cells after COVID-19. Indicated treatment: roughly ten-day PBMC culture with coronavirus spike peptide pools or control peptides (ViraFEST assay). These receptors have no known antigen. With the Oncomine TCR Beta short-read assay, DNA from cultured CD4+ T cells was sequenced. TCRdb reanalysed the PCR reads using MiXCR and keeps one entry per CDR3 protein. The sample lists under 20,000 distinct CDR3 sequences, under 60% seen once, with about 3% in the top ten. The starting material was CD4+ T cells from blood, cultured in vitro, obtained after SARS-CoV-2 vaccination. The receptors originated from a human donor who had recovered from COVID-19.

This clonotype turned up a few times. The chain joins TRBV15 to TRBJ2-7; TRBD1 is a possible D gene (5 bases). The CDR3 contains 14 residues. Germline V lookup: CDR1 LNHNV, CDR2 YYDKDF (reference sequence). Trimming pared 0 bases from V and 2 bases from J, leaving 8 bases between. CDR3: CATSRDPGPYEQYF. CDR3 nucleotide sequence: TGTGCCACCAGCAGAGATCCAGGGCCCTACGAGCAGTACTTC.

The gene calls are TRBV6-1 and TRBJ1-3; 7 bases are shared with TRBD1. V lost 10 bases, J lost 4 bases, and 7 bases stayed unmatched. Looked up from germline, CDR1 is MNHNS and CDR2 is SASEGT. The CDR3 sequence is 13 residues long. The CDR3 protein is CAITDRVGNTIYF. DNA for the CDR3: TGTGCCATTACAGACAGGGTCGGAAACACCATATATTTT.

This clonotype rates as medium-sized. J is TRBJ1-5 and V is TRBV28; D gene uncertain. The germline V gene has CDR1 MDHEN and CDR2 SYDVKM. Trimming pared 6 bases from V and 4 bases from J, leaving 7 bases between. The CDR3 covers 12 residues. The CDR3 is CASRQANQPQHF. The CDR3 DNA reads as TGTGCCAGCAGGCAGGCGAATCAGCCCCAGCATTTT.

The rearrangement uses TRBV15 and TRBJ2-7; D assignment may be TRBD1 or TRBD2 (6 bases each). Germline lookup yields CDR1 LNHNV and CDR2 YYDKDF (reference sequence). The CDR3 runs to 15 residues. Trimming cost V 8 bases and J 2 bases, with 19 bases left between them. DNA for the CDR3: TGTGCCACCTCTCGGGGGCACCACAGCCCCTACGAGCAGTACTTC. Translated: CATSRGHHSPYEQYF. The variable domain in full, with the rest retrieved from reference TRBV15 and TRBJ2-7, is DAMVIQNPRYQVTQFGKPVTLSCSQTLNHNVMYWYQQKSSQAPKLLFHYYDKDFNNEADTPDNFQSRRPNTSFCFLDIRSPGLGDTAMYLCATSRGHHSPYEQYFGPGTRLTVT.

CDR3 DNA: TGTGCCAGCAGCAAAAGGGGGTCTCGGGAGCAGTACTTC. Translated, it gives CASSKRGSREQYF. This sequence joins TRBV6-2 or TRBV6-3 and TRBJ2-7, with D perhaps matching TRBD1 (6 bases). Germline CDR1 and CDR2: MNHEY and SVGEGT. The V and J ends lost 6 bases and 7 bases respectively, with 16 bases between them. This CDR3 comprises 13 residues.

This clonotype has more than one count but fewer than ten. V gene TRBV20-1 combines with J gene TRBJ1-2; the D is unclear. This CDR3 comprises 17 residues. V lost 0 bases to trimming and J lost 4 bases, with 21 bases between them. Per the germline V gene, CDR1 is DFQATT and CDR2 is SNEGSKA (reference sequence). The DNA of the CDR3 is TGCAGTGCTAGAGATTGGCCTCCACCTACCGATGGCTATGGCTACACCTTC. Translating it yields CSARDWPPPTDGYGYTF.

In this sample, this clonotype turned up a few times. J is TRBJ2-7 and V is TRBV6-1; D gene ambiguous. The CDR3 spans 12 residues. Germline-derived CDR1 and CDR2 are MNHNS and SASEGT. Trimming removed 6 bases from V and 5 bases from J, with 11 bases in between. CDR3 DNA sequence: TGTGCCAGCAGCCGCAGTGGCGACGAGCAGTACTTC. Translated, it gives CASSRSGDEQYF.

This chain joins TRBV7-2 and TRBJ1-1; D possibly corresponds to TRBD1 (5 bases). The CDR3 contains 16 residues. Germline values: CDR1 SGHTA, CDR2 FQGNSA. Trimming removed 5 bases from V and 1 base from J, with 17 bases in between. Here the CDR3 reads CASSQSGAGWNTEAFF. Here the CDR3 DNA reads TGTGCCAGCAGCCAGAGTGGTGCAGGGTGGAACACTGAAGCTTTCTTT.